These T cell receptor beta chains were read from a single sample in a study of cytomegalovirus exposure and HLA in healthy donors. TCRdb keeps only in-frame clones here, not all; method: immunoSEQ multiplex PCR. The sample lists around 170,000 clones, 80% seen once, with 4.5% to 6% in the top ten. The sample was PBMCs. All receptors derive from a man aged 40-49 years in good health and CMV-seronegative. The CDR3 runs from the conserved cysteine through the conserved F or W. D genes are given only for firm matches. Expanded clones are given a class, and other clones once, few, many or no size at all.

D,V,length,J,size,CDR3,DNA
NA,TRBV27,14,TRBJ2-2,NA,CASSSNRVTGELFF,TGTGCCAGCAGTTCAAACAGGGTCACCGGGGAGCTGTTTTTT
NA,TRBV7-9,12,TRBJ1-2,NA,CASSVDMYGYTF,TGTGCCAGCAGCGTTGACATGTATGGCTACACCTTC
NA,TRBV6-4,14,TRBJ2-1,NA,CASSAGTANDEQFF,TGTGCCAGCAGCGCCGGGACTGCCAACGATGAGCAGTTCTTC
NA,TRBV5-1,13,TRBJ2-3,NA,CASSLLSTDTQYF,TGCGCCAGCAGCCTTCTTAGCACAGATACGCAGTATTTT
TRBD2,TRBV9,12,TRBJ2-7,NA,CASSGAGGEQYF,TGTGCCAGCAGCGGAGCGGGGGGAGAGCAGTACTTC
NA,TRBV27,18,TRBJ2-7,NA,CASSFGSGGGSFVGEQYF,TGTGCCAGCAGTTTCGGGAGCGGCGGCGGCAGCTTTGTGGGTGAGCAGTACTTC
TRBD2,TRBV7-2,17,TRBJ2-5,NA,CASSPQPGLADQETQYF,TGTGCCAGCAGCCCCCAACCGGGACTAGCGGATCAAGAGACCCAGTACTTC
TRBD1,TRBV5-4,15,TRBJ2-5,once,CASSRYYTGEETQYF,TGTGCCAGCAGCCGATATTATACAGGGGAAGAGACCCAGTACTTC
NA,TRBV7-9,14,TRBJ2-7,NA,CASSFAAGHYEQYF,TGTGCCAGCAGCTTCGCGGCGGGGCACTACGAGCAGTACTTC
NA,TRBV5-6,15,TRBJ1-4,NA,CASSLGPSTNVGLFF,TGTGCCAGCAGCTTGGGGCCCTCAACTAATGTCGGACTGTTTTTT
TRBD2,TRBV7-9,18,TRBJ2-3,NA,CASSLGGTSGPTTDTQYF,TGTGCCAGCAGCTTAGGGGGGACTAGCGGGCCGACCACAGATACGCAGTATTTT
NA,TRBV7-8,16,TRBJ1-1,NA,CASSLVRDPLNTEAFF,TGTGCCAGCAGCTTAGTGAGGGATCCCTTGAACACTGAAGCTTTCTTT
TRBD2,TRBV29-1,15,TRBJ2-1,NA,CSVLGLAGGNNEQFF,TGCAGCGTTCTAGGACTAGCGGGAGGGAACAATGAGCAGTTCTTC
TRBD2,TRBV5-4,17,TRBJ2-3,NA,CASSLGLAGVSTDTQYF,TGTGCCAGCAGCTTGGGGCTAGCGGGAGTGAGCACAGATACGCAGTATTTT
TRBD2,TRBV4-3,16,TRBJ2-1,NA,CASSQATSGAYNEQFF,TGCGCCAGCAGCCAAGCGACTAGCGGGGCCTACAATGAGCAGTTCTTC
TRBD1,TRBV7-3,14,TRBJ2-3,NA,CASSSGQSTDTQYF,TGTGCCAGCAGCTCGGGACAGTCCACAGATACGCAGTATTTT
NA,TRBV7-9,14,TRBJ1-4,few,CASSSVLSNEKLFF,TGTGCCAGCAGCTCGGTCCTCTCTAATGAAAAACTGTTTTTT
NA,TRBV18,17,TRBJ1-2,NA,CASSPFVWEGDDGGYTF,TGTGCCAGCTCACCCTTCGTGTGGGAGGGGGACGATGGCGGCTACACCTTC
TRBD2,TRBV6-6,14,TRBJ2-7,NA,CASSYPGLAQEQYF,TGTGCCAGCAGTTATCCGGGACTAGCTCAGGAGCAGTACTTC
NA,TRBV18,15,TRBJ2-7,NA,CASSPPSLGPYEQYF,TGTGCCAGCTCACCACCTTCCCTAGGCCCCTACGAGCAGTACTTC
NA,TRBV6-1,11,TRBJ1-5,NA,CASSEGPPLHF,TGTGCCAGCAGTGAAGGGCCCCCGTTGCATTTT
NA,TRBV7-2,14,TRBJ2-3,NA,CASSLGLGTDTQYF,TGTGCCAGCAGCTTAGGACTAGGAACAGATACGCAGTATTTT
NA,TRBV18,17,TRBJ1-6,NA,CASSQLGGRNRLSPLHF,TGTGCCAGCTCACAACTGGGGGGACGGAATCGGTTGTCACCCCTCCACTTT
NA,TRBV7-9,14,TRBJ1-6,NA,CASSSGDPNSPLHF,TGTGCCAGCAGCTCGGGGGATCCTAATTCACCCCTCCACTTT
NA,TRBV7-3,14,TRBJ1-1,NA,CASSRGPLNTEAFF,TGTGCCAGCAGCCGAGGGCCGTTGAACACTGAAGCTTTCTTT
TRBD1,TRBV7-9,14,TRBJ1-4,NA,CASSSDRENEKLFF,TGTGCCAGCAGCTCGGACAGGGAGAATGAAAAACTGTTTTTT
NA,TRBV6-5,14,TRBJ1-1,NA,CASSYGARNTEAFF,TGTGCCAGCAGTTACGGAGCAAGGAACACTGAAGCTTTCTTT
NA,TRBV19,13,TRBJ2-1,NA,CASEGAISNEQFF,TGTGCCAGTGAGGGTGCCATCTCCAATGAGCAGTTCTTC
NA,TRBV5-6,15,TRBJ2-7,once,CASSLVGEGGYEQYF,TGTGCCAGCAGCTTGGTGGGGGAAGGGGGCTACGAGCAGTACTTC
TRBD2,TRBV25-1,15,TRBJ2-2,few,CASTLSGRATGELFF,TGTGCCAGCACCCTTTCAGGGAGGGCCACCGGGGAGCTGTTTTTT
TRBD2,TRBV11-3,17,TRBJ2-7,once,CASSSPGRTGGGEEQYF,TGTGCCAGCAGCTCCCCCGGTAGGACGGGAGGAGGTGAAGAGCAGTACTTC
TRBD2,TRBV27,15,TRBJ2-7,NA,CASSLFASGFYEQYF,TGTGCCAGCAGTTTATTTGCTAGCGGCTTCTACGAGCAGTACTTC
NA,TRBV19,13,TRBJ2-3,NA,CASSINRADTQYF,TGTGCCAGTAGTATAAACAGGGCTGATACGCAGTATTTT
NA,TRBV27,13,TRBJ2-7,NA,CASRQVDWVEQYF,TGTGCCAGCAGGCAGGTGGATTGGGTCGAGCAGTACTTC
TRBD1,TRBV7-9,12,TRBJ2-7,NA,CASSRTGKEQYF,TGTGCCAGCAGCCGGACAGGGAAAGAGCAGTACTTC
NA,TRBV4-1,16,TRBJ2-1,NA,CASSQDLAAFYNEQFF,TGCGCCAGCAGCCAAGATTTAGCGGCATTCTACAATGAGCAGTTCTTC
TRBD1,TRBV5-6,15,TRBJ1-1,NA,CASSFLRQGGSEAFF,TGTGCCAGCAGCTTCCTAAGACAGGGAGGCTCTGAAGCTTTCTTT